This T cell receptor beta chain was observed in a study of OX40 agonist ivuxolimab in advanced cancers. Study-wide results and caveats: Nonresponders included some who also had low normalized T-cell clonal expansion.

Remarks on this clone: Its specificity is not known.

Measured with immunoSEQ multiplex PCR; TCRdb has only the in-frame clones, and not every one. The table records approximately 60,000 clones, approximately 80% of them present only once. V lost 2 bases, J lost 4 bases, and 9 bases stayed unmatched. CDR1 is MGHRA, CDR2 YSYEKL, per germline. This CDR3 has 16 amino acids. Sample: CD4+ or CD8+ T cells sorted from blood, taken in a trial of the OX40 agonist ivuxolimab. This clonotype originated in an adult with an advanced solid tumor such as melanoma, head and neck, liver or kidney cancer. J is TRBJ2-7 and V is TRBV4-1; 9 bases are a match to TRBD1. CDR3 residues: CASSQLLVTGGYEQYF. Written as DNA, the CDR3 is TGCGCCAGCAGCCAACTTTTGGTGACAGGGGGGTACGAGCAGTACTTC.